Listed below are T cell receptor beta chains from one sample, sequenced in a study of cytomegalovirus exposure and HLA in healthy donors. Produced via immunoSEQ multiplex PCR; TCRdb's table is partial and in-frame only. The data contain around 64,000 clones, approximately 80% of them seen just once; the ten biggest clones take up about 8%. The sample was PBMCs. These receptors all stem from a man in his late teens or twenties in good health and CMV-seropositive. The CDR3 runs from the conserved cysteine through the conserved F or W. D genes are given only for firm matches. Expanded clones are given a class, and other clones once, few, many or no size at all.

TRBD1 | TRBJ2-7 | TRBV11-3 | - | CASSLSQGALHEQYF | TGTGCCAGCAGCCTCTCACAGGGGGCCCTCCACGAGCAGTACTTC
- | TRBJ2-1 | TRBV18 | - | CASSEAVENEQFF | TGTGCCAGCTCAGAGGCGGTGGAGAATGAGCAGTTCTTC
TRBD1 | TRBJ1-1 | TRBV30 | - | CAWIPGQGRMNTEAFF | TGTGCCTGGATCCCCGGACAGGGGAGAATGAACACTGAAGCTTTCTTT
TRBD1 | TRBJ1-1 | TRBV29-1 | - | CSVEVQGARLEAFF | TGCAGCGTTGAAGTACAGGGGGCCAGGTTAGAAGCTTTCTTT
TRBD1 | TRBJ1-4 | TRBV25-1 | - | CASSEWGTGGNEKLFF | TGTGCCAGCAGTGAATGGGGGACAGGGGGAAATGAAAAACTGTTTTTT
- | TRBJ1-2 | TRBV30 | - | CAAETGGYTF | TGTGCCGCTGAGACAGGTGGCTACACCTTC
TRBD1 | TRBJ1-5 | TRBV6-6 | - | CASRSGQMLNQPQHF | TGTGCCAGCAGGTCGGGACAGATGCTCAATCAGCCCCAGCATTTT
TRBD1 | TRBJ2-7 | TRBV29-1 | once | CSVEVGQGAGEQYF | TGCAGCGTTGAAGTGGGACAGGGGGCGGGGGAGCAGTACTTC
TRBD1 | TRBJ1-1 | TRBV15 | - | CATSLQTGGTEAFF | TGTGCCACCAGCCTACAGACAGGGGGAACTGAAGCTTTCTTT
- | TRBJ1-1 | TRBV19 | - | CASRRGYTEAFF | TGTGCCAGTAGGAGGGGGTACACTGAAGCTTTCTTT
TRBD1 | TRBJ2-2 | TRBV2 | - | CASSVGTGGTGELFF | TGTGCCAGCAGTGTGGGGACAGGGGGCACCGGGGAGCTGTTTTTT
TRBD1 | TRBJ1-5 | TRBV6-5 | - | CASNTGANQPQHF | TGTGCCAGCAACACAGGGGCCAATCAGCCCCAGCATTTT
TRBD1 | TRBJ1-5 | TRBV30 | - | CAWSFTGGQPQHF | TGTGCCTGGAGTTTTACAGGGGGACAGCCCCAGCATTTT
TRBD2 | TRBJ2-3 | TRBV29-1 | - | CSVGLAGGGDTQYF | TGCAGCGTTGGGCTAGCGGGAGGCGGAGATACGCAGTATTTT
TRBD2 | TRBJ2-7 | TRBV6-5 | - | CASSSEGLVREQYF | TGTGCCAGCAGTTCCGAGGGACTAGTAAGAGAGCAGTACTTC
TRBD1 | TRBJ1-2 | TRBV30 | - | CAWTRTGVIYGYTF | TGTGCCTGGACTCGGACAGGCGTCATCTATGGCTACACCTTC
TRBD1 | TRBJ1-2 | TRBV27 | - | CASSLTGRYGYTF | TGTGCCAGCAGTTTGACAGGGAGATATGGCTACACCTTC
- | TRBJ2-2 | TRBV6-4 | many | CASSDSFYTGELFF | TGTGCCAGCAGTGACTCGTTCTACACCGGGGAGCTGTTTTTT
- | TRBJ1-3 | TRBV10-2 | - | CASSGGWEAGNTIYF | TGCGCCAGCAGTGGGGGTTGGGAGGCTGGAAACACCATATATTTT
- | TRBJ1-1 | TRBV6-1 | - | CASSEVSAGPFF | TGTGCCAGCAGTGAAGTATCGGCGGGACCTTTCTTT
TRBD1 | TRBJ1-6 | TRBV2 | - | CASTQGAGSPLHF | TGTGCCAGCACCCAGGGGGCTGGTTCACCCCTCCACTTT
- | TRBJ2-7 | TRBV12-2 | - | CASRLAEDRVGYEQYF | TGTGCAAGTCGCTTAGCGGAAGACAGGGTAGGGTACGAGCAGTACTTC
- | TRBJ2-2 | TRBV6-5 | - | CASSPLVNSGELFF | TGTGCCAGCAGTCCTCTAGTTAACTCGGGGGAGCTGTTTTTT
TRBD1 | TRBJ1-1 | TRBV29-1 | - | CSVSGTEGTEAFF | TGCAGCGTTTCCGGGACAGAGGGCACTGAAGCTTTCTTT
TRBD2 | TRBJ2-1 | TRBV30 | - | CAWTSGTSGDRSYNEQFF | TGTGCCTGGACTAGCGGGACTAGCGGTGATCGCTCCTACAATGAGCAGTTCTTC
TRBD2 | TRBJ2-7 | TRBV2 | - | CASSRSGGSSYEQYF | TGTGCCAGCAGTCGTAGCGGGGGAAGCTCCTACGAGCAGTACTTC
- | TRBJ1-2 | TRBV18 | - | CASSPGEGLGYTF | TGTGCCAGCTCACCAGGGGAGGGGCTTGGCTACACCTTC
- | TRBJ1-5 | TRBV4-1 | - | CASSQDGSNQPQHF | TGCGCCAGCAGCCAAGACGGGAGCAATCAGCCCCAGCATTTT
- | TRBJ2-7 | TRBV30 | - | CAWSVGARNEQYF | TGTGCCTGGAGTGTTGGGGCGAGGAACGAGCAGTACTTC
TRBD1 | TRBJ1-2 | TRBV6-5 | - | CASTSDRGGYTF | TGTGCCAGCACCTCCGACAGGGGAGGCTACACCTTC
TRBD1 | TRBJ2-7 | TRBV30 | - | CAWSVYRGPSYEQYF | TGTGCCTGGAGTGTATACAGGGGCCCTTCCTACGAGCAGTACTTC
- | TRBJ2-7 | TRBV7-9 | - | CASSLAQGILREQYF | TGTGCCAGCAGCTTAGCACAGGGTATACTACGAGAGCAGTACTTC
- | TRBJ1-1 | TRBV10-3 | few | CAISESQGMNTEAFF | TGTGCCATCAGTGAGTCACAGGGCATGAACACTGAAGCTTTCTTT
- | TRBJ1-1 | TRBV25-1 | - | CASRRWVNTEAFF | TGTGCCAGCAGGAGGTGGGTGAACACTGAAGCTTTCTTT
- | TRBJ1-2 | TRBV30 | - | CAFTKGAGYGYTF | TGTGCCTTCACGAAAGGGGCGGGATATGGCTACACCTTC
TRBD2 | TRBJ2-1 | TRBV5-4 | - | CASSPAGGAVPEQFF | TGTGCCAGCAGCCCTGCCGGGGGGGCCGTCCCTGAGCAGTTCTTC
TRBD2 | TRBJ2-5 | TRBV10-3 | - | CAISLAGPGTQYF | TGTGCCATCTCCCTAGCGGGGCCGGGGACCCAGTACTTC
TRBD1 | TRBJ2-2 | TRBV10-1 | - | CASSEGFRGQAGELFF | TGCGCCAGCAGTGAGGGGTTCAGGGGGCAAGCCGGGGAGCTGTTTTTT
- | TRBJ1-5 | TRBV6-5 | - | CASSSSGGGTYQPQHF | TGTGCCAGCAGTTCCTCGGGGGGTGGGACCTATCAGCCCCAGCATTTT
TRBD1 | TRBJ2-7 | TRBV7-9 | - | CASSRTGGYYEQYF | TGTGCCAGCAGCCGGACAGGGGGCTACTACGAGCAGTACTTC
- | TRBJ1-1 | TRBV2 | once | CAITQGFTEAFF | TGTGCCATCACTCAGGGGTTCACTGAAGCTTTCTTT
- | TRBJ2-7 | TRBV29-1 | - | CSVEDSENSYEQYF | TGCAGCGTTGAAGATAGTGAGAACTCCTACGAGCAGTACTTC
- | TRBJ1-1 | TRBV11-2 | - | CASSLDNPGTEAFF | TGTGCCAGCAGCCTAGACAACCCCGGCACTGAAGCTTTCTTT
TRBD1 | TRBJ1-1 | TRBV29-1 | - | CSAFGQGNTEAFF | TGCAGCGCCTTCGGACAGGGGAACACTGAAGCTTTCTTT
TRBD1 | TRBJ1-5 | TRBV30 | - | CAGGTGNQPQHF | TGTGCCGGGGGGACAGGCAATCAGCCCCAGCATTTT
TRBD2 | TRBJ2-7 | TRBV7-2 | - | CASSPITVAGGLEQYF | TGTGCCAGCAGCCCTATTACAGTAGCGGGAGGGCTCGAGCAGTACTTC
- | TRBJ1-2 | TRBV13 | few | CASSLQGNYGYTF | TGTGCCAGCAGCTTACAGGGGAACTATGGCTACACCTTC
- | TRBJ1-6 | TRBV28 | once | CASIRGSNSPLHF | TGTGCCAGCATAAGGGGCTCAAATTCACCCCTCCACTTT
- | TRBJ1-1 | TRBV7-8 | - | CASSLDRDSSLNTEAFF | TGTGCCAGCAGCTTAGATCGCGACAGTTCTTTGAACACTGAAGCTTTCTTT